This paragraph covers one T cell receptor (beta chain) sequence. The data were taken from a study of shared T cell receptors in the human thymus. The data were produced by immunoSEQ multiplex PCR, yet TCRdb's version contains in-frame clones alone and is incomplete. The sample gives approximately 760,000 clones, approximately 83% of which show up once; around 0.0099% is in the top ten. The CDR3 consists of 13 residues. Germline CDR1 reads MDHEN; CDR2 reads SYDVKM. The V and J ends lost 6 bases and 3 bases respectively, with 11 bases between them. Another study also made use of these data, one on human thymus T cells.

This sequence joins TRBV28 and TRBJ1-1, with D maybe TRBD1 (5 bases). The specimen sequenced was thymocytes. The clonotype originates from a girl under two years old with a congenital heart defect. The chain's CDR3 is CASSYRTYTEAFF. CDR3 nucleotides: TGTGCCAGCAGCTACCGGACATACACTGAAGCTTTCTTT.